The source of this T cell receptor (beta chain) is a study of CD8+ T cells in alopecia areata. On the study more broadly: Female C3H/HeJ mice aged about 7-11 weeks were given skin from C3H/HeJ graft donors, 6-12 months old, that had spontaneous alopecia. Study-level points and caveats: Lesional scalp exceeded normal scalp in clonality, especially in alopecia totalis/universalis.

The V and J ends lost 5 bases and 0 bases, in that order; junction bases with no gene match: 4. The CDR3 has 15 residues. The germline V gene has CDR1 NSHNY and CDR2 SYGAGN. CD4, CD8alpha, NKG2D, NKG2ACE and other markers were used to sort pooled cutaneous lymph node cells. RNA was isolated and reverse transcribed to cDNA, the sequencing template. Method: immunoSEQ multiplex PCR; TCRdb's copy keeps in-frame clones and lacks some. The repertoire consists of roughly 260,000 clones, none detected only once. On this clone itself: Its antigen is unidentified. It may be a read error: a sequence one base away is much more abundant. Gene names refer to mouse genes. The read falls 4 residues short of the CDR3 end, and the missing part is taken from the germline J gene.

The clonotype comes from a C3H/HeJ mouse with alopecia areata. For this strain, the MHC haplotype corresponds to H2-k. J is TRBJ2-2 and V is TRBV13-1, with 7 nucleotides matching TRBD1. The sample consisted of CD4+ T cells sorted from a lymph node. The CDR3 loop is CASSSGTANTGQLYF. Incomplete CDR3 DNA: TGTGCCAGCAGCTCCGGGACAGCAAACACCGGG.